These T cell receptor beta chains were read from a single sample in a study of T cells in severe cutaneous drug reactions. After re-calling the multiplex PCR reads, TCRdb lists one entry per CDR3 protein, DNA absent. Seen in this sample are tens of thousands of distinct CDR3 sequences; the ten most common clones hold roughly 7.7%. The specimen sequenced was PBMCs. The receptors were sampled from a human donor with toxic epidermal necrolysis, a severe cutaneous drug reaction. The CDR3 runs from the conserved cysteine through the conserved F or W. Clone size, where shown, is once, few, many, or a class for clones that have expanded.

cdr3_length clone_size j_call v_call cdr3_aa
14 - TRBJ2-1 TRBV10-3 CAITGNIEVDEQFF
15 - TRBJ2-7 TRBV4-3 CASSQDGGPDYEQYF
14 - TRBJ2-7 TRBV27 CASSGIRVPYEQYF
17 - TRBJ2-1 TRBV28 CASSSDQHQSSYNEQFF
11 - TRBJ1-2 TRBV20-1 CSAGSNYGYTF
14 - TRBJ2-1 TRBV4-1 CASRTVGGPNEQFF
12 - TRBJ2-3 TRBV19 CASSILGDTQYF
15 - TRBJ2-3 TRBV5-1 CASSLRTGDTDTQYF
14 - TRBJ2-1 TRBV4-2 CASSQEQGGNEQFF
13 - TRBJ2-3 TRBV4-2 CASRTGDTDTQYF
19 - TRBJ2-4 TRBV19 CASSPVTSGRALVKNIQYF
14 - TRBJ2-7 TRBV5-1 CASSLDGQGWEQYF
16 - TRBJ2-5 TRBV12-3/TRBV12-4 CASSLFLPGSGETQYF
12 - TRBJ2-1 TRBV20-1 CSAQDRTDEQFF
19 - TRBJ2-2 TRBV2 CASRTNMGLAGANTGELFF
15 - TRBJ2-1 TRBV5-1 CASSLTSGYYNEQFF
13 medium-sized TRBJ2-6 TRBV29-1 CSVVDGGANVLTF
14 - TRBJ2-7 TRBV19 CASTSRDRVGEQYF
23 - TRBJ2-1 TRBV3-1 CASSQDVESTSGRNPPSRNEQFF
13 - TRBJ1-1 TRBV11-3 CASSLGKYTEAFF
13 - TRBJ2-7 TRBV20-1 CSAQDQSSNEQYF
15 - TRBJ2-5 TRBV18 CASSPRTGKQETQYF
14 - TRBJ1-1 TRBV20-1 CSARDWGVGTEAFF
15 medium-sized TRBJ2-2 TRBV9 CASSVGSGRTGELFF
15 - TRBJ2-2 TRBV19 CASSISPHRSGELFF
13 - TRBJ2-5 TRBV28 CASSLLQQETQYF
15 - TRBJ2-2 TRBV6-5 CASSRGLAPTGELFF
14 - TRBJ2-3 TRBV11-2 CASSLGTYTDTQYF
11 - TRBJ1-2 TRBV20-1 CSAREEYGYTF
16 - TRBJ2-1 TRBV9 CASSVAGREVPNEQFF
14 - TRBJ2-3 TRBV9 CASSVVGETDTQYF
13 medium-sized TRBJ2-1 TRBV2 CASWTRGKNEQFF
16 - TRBJ2-3 TRBV7-2 CASSNRLAGSADTQYF
14 - TRBJ2-1 TRBV4-3 CASSLGLADPGQFF
11 - TRBJ1-1 TRBV20-1 CSAPFGQEAFF
16 - TRBJ2-1 TRBV27 CASSPFLGSSYNEQFF
15 - TRBJ1-5 TRBV29-1 CSASGTGERNQPQHF
17 - TRBJ2-1 TRBV20-1 CSARVSVRLAPYNEQFF
15 - TRBJ2-3 TRBV14 CASSQEETGTDTQYF
13 - TRBJ2-7 TRBV27 CASSYRRSYEQYF
12 medium-sized TRBJ2-1 TRBV6-5 CASTTGRNEQFF
14 - TRBJ2-7 TRBV7-9 CASSLAGHLSEQYF
14 medium-sized TRBJ1-5 TRBV30 CAWRSGFEGQPQHF
15 - TRBJ2-1 TRBV28 CASSLQEFSYNEQFF
13 - TRBJ1-2 TRBV9 CASSEGDSYGYTF
13 - TRBJ1-2 TRBV2 CASSWAANYGYTF
16 - TRBJ1-2 TRBV20-1 CSARDQGDARNYGYTF